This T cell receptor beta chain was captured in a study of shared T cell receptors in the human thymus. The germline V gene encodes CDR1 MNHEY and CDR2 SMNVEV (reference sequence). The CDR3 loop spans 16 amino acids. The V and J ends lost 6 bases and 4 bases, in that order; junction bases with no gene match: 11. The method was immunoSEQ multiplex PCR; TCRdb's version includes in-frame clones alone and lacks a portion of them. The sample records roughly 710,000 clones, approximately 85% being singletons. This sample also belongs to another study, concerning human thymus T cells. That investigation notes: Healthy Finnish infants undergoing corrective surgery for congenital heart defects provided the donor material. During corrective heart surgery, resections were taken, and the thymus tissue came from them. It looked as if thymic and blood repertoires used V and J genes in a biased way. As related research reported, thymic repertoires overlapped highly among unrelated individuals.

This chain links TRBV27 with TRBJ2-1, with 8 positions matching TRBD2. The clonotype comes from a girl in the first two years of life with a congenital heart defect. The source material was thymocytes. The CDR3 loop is CASSHGERGPYNEQFF. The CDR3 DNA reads TGTGCCAGCAGCCATGGAGAGCGGGGGCCTTACAATGAGCAGTTCTTC.